In this sample, the clone carrying this T cell receptor beta chain turned up many times. This specimen comes from a study of T cells in Graves' hyperthyroidism and ophthalmopathy. Hyperthyroidism of Graves' type that showed no ophthalmopathy progression within 18 months was stable. PBMCs were collected from a roughly 9.7 ml volume of fresh peripheral blood. V shed 6 bases and J shed 0 bases, with 17 bases lying between them. The CDR3 is made up of 17 amino acids. RNA transcripts gave rise to amplified TCR beta CDR3 regions. TCR CDR3 regions were first amplified by RT-PCR with HTBI primers. Each CDR3 protein gets one entry after TCRdb re-called the multiplex PCR reads with MiXCR. This table holds 500,000 to 750,000 distinct CDR3 sequences, less than 20% found once.

Material for sequencing was blood. The chain employs TRBV12-3 or TRBV12-4 and TRBJ2-2; tentative D call: TRBD1 (6 bases). This receptor was taken from a woman aged 25-40 years with Graves' hyperthyroidism. The CDR3 spells CASSRVYGTTNTGELFF. The DNA of the CDR3 is TGTGCCAGCAGCCGCGTATATGGGACAACGAACACCGGGGAGCTGTTTTTT.